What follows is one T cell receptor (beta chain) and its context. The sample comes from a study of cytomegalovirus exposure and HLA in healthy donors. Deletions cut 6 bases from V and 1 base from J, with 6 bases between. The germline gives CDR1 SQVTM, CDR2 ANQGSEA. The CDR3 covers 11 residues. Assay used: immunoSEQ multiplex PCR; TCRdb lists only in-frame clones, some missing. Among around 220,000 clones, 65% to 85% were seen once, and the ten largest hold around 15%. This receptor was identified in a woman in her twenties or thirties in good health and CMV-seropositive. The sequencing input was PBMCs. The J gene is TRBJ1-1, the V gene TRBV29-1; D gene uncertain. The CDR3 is CSVSTNTEAFF. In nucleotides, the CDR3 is TGCAGCGTGTCGACGAACACTGAAGCTTTCTTT.